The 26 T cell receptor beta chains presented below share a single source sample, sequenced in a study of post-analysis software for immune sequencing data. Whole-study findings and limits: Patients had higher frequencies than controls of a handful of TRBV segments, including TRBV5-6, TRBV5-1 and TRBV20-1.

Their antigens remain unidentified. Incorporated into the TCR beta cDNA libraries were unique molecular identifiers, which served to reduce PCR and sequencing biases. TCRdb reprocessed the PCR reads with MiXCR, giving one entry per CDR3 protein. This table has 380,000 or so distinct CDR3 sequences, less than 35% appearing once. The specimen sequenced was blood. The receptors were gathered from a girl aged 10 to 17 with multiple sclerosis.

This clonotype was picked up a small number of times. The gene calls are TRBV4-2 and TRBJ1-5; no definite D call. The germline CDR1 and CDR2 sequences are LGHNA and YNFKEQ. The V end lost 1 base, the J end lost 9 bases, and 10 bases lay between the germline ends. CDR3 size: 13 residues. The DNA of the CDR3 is TGTGCCAGCAGCCAAGGGTCCCAAGGGCCCCAGCATTTT. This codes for CASSQGSQGPQHF.

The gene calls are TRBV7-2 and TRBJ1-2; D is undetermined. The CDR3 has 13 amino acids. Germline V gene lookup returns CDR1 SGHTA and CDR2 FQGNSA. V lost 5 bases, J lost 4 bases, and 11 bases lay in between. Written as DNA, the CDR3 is TGTGCCAGCAGCCAAAACGGGATCTATGGCTACACCTTC. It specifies CASSQNGIYGYTF.

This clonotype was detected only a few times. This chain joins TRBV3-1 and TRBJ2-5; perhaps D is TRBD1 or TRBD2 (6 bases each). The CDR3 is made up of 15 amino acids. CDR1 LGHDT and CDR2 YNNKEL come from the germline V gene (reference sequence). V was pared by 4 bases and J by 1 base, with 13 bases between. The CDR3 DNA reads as TGTGCCAGCAGCCGGGGGGCTTCGATCCAAGAGACCCAGTACTTC. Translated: CASSRGASIQETQYF.

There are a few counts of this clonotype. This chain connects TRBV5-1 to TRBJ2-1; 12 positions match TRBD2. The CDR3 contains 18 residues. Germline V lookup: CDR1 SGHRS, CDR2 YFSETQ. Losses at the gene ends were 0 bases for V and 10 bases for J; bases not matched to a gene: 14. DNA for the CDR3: TGCGCCAGCAGCTTGGTGGCTAGCGGGGGGGCCGTCTGGGTGGAGCAGTTCTTC. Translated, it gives CASSLVASGGAVWVEQFF.

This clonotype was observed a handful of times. CDR3 sequence: CAWSQGTAYEQYF. DNA of the CDR3: TGTGCCTGGAGTCAAGGGACAGCCTACGAGCAGTACTTC. The chain couples TRBV30 to TRBJ2-7; 7 positions agree with TRBD1. Germline lookup yields CDR1 GTSNPN and CDR2 SVGIG (reference sequence). With V trimmed by 2 bases and J by 2 bases, 3 bases remained unmatched. The CDR3 runs 13 residues.

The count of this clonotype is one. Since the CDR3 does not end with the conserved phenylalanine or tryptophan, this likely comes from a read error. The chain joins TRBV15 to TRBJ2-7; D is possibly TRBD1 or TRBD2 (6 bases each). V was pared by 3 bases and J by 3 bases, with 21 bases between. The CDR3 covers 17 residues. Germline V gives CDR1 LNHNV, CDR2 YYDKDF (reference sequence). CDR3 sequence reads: CATSSFVDGGTIYEQYL. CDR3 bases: TGTGCCACCAGCAGCTTCGTCGACGGGGGCACAATCTACGAGCAGTACCTC.

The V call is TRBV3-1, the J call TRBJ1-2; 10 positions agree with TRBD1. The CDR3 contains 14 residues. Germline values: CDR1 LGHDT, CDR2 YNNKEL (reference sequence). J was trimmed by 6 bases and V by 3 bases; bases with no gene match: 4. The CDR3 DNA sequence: TGTGCCAGCAGCCAGGGACAGGGGCAAAATGGCTACACCTTC. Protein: CASSQGQGQNGYTF.

In DNA, the CDR3 is TGTGCCTGGAACTTGGTGGGGATCGAGACCCAGTACTTC. This translates into CAWNLVGIETQYF. The chain links TRBV30 to TRBJ2-5, with D unresolved. V lost 4 bases and J lost 5, with 14 bases in between. The CDR3 is made up of 13 amino acids. CDR1 is GTSNPN and CDR2 is SVGIG in the germline V gene (reference sequence).

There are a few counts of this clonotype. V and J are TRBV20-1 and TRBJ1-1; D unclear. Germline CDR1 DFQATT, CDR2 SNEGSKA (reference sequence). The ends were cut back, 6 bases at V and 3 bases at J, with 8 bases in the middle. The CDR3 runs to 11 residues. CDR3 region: CSAPRDTEAFF. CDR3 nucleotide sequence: TGCAGTGCACCGAGGGACACTGAAGCTTTCTTT.

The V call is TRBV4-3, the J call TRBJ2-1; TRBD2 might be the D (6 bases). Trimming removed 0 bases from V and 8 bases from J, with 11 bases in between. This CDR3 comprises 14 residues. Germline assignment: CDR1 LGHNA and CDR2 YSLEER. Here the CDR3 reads CASSQELGRHEQFF. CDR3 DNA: TGCGCCAGCAGCCAAGAACTGGGGAGGCATGAGCAGTTCTTC.

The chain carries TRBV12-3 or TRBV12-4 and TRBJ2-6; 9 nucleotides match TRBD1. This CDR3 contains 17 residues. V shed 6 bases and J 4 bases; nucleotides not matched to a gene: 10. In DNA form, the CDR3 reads TGTGCCAGCAGCAGGGGACAGGGCGGTACAGGGGCCAACGTCCTGACTTTC. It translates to CASSRGQGGTGANVLTF.

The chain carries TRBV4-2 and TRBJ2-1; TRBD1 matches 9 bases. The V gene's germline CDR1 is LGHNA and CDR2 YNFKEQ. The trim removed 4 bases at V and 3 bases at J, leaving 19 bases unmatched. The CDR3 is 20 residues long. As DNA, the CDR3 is TGTGCCAGCAGCCTCTTCTCTTCGGGACAGGGATACTCTTTCTACAATGAGCAGTTCTTC. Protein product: CASSLFSSGQGYSFYNEQFF.

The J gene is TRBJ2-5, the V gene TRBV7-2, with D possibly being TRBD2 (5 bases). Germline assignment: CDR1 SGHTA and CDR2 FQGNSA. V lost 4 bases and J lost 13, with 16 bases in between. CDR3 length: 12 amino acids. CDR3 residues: CASSSLDSRRYF. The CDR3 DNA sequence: TGTGCCAGCAGCTCCTTGGACTCTAGACGGTACTTC.

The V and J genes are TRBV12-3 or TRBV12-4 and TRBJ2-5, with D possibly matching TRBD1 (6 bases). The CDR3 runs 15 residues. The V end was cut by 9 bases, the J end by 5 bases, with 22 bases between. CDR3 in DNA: TGTGCCAGTACCATCCGGGACACCCACGGGGAGACCCAGTACTTC. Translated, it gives CASTIRDTHGETQYF.

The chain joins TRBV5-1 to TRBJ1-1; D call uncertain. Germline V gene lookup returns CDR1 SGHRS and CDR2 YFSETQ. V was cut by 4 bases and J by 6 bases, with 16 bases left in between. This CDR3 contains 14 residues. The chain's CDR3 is CASSRDPQDAEAFF. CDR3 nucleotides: TGCGCCAGCAGCCGCGACCCCCAGGACGCTGAAGCTTTCTTT.

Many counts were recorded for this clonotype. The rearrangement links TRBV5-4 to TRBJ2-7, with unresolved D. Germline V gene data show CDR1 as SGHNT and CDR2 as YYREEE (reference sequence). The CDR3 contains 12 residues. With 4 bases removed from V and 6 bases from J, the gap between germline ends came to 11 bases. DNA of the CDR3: TGTGCCAGCAGCCTGATCTCCGGCGAGCAGTACTTC. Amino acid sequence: CASSLISGEQYF.

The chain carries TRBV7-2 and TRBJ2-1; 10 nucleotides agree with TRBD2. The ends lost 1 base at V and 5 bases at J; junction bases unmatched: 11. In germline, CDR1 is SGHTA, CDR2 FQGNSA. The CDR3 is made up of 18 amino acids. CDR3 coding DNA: TGTGCCAGCAGCTTAGGTATGAGCAGCGGGGGGGCCAACAATGAGCAGTTCTTC. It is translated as CASSLGMSSGGANNEQFF. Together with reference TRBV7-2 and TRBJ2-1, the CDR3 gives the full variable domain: GAGVSQSPSNKVTEKGKDVELRCDPISGHTALYWYRQSLGQGLEFLIYFQGNSAPDKSGLPSDRFSAERTGGSVSTLTIQRTQQEDSAVYLCASSLGMSSGGANNEQFFGPGTRLTVL.

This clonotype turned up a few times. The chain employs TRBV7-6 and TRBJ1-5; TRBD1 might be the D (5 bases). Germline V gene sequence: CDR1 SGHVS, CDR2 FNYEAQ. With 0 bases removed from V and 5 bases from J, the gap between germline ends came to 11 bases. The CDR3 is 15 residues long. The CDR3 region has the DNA TGTGCCAGCAGCTTAGCCTTAGGGGACCATCAGCCCCAGCATTTT. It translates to CASSLALGDHQPQHF.

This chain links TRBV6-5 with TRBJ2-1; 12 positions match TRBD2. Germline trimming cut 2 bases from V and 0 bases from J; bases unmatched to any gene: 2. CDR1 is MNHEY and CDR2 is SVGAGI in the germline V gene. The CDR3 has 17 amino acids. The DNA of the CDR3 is TGTGCCAGCAGTTACCTAGCGGGGGGGAGCTCCTACAATGAGCAGTTCTTC. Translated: CASSYLAGGSSYNEQFF.

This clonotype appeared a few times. CDR3 protein: CASSQVANYGYTF. The CDR3 nucleotides read TGTGCCAGCAGCCAGGTCGCTAACTATGGCTACACCTTC. The genes are TRBV7-9 and TRBJ1-2; D call uncertain. V lost 5 bases, J lost 0 bases, and 7 bases lay in between. Germline assignment: CDR1 SEHNR and CDR2 FQNEAQ (reference sequence). The CDR3 totals 13 residues.

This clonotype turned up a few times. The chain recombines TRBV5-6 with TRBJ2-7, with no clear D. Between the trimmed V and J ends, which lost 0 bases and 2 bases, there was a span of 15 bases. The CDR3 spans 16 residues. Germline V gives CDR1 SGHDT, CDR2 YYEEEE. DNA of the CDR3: TGTGCCAGCAGCTTGGTGGACCTTCGAGTCCCCTACGAGCAGTACTTC. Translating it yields CASSLVDLRVPYEQYF.

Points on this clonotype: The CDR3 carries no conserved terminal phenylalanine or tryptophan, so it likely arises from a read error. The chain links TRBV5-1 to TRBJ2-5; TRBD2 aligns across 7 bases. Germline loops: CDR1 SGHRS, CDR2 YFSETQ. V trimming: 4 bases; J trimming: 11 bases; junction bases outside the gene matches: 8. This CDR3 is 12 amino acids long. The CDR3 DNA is TGCGCCAGCAGCGAAGGACGGGAGGAGCAGTACGTC. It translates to CASSEGREEQYV.

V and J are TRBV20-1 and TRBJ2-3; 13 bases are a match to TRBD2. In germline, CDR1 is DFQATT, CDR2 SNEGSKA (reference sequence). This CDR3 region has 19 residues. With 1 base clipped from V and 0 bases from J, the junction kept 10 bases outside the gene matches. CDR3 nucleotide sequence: TGCAGTGCTAGAGGCCCCGGGACTAGCGGGGTGGCGAGCACAGATACGCAGTATTTT. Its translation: CSARGPGTSGVASTDTQYF.

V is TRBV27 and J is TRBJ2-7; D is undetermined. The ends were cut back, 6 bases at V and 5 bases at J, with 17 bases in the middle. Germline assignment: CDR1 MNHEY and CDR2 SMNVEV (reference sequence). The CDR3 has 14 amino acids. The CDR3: CASRGHGPRDEQYF. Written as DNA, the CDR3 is TGTGCCAGCAGAGGTCACGGCCCCCGGGACGAGCAGTACTTC.

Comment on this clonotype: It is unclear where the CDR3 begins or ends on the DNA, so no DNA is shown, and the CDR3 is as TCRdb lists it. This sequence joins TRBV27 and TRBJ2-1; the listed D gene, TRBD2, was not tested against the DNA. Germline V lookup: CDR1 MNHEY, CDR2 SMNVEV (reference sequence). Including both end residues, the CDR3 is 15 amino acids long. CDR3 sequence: CASSFGVGAPLTKFF.

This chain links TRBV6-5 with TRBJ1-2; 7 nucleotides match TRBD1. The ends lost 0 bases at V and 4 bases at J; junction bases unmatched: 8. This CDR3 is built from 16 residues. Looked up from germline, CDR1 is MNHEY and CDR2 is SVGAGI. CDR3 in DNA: TGTGCCAGCAGTTACTCTACAGGGGATATGGGCTATGGCTACACCTTC. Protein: CASSYSTGDMGYGYTF.